A single sample gave rise to the 3 T cell receptor beta chains below, sequenced in a study of shared clonotypes between healthy human individuals. The table came from immunoSEQ multiplex PCR; TCRdb's copy has only in-frame clones and leaves some out. Of 2,500,000 or so clones in the sample, less than 95% were seen once. Sequencing used naive CD4+ T cells from PBMCs. The subset is: CD45RA+ positively selected. The receptors shown here come from a man aged 18 to 29 in good health. Some clones in this sample may be carry-over from other donors' samples.

The chain carries TRBV5-8 and TRBJ2-7; the match to TRBD1 covers 8 bases. The CDR3 extends over 13 amino acids. The V gene end was trimmed by 4 bases and the J gene end by 2 bases; junction bases not matched to a gene: 2. Germline-derived CDR1 and CDR2 are SGHTS and YDEGEE. This chain's CDR3 is CASSPGGPYEQYF. The CDR3 coding sequence is TGTGCCAGCAGCCCAGGGGGCCCCTACGAGCAGTACTTC.

For the CDR3, the DNA is TGTGCCAGCAGCTCCCAGGGACTAGGCGGTCTTAGCGAGCAGTACTTC. Translation gives CASSSQGLGGLSEQYF. V gene TRBV7-8 combines with J gene TRBJ2-7; 8 nucleotides match TRBD2. Germline CDR1 reads SGHVS; CDR2 reads FQNEAQ. This CDR3 is 16 amino acids long. V was clipped by 4 bases and J by 6 bases; unmatched bases: 14.

CDR3 nucleotides: TGCGCCAGCAGTGACCCCCACAGGGCCCTAGATGAGACCCAGTACTTC. Translated: CASSDPHRALDETQYF. This chain joins TRBV10-1 and TRBJ2-5, with D perhaps matching TRBD1 (6 bases). V was shortened by 3 bases and J by 5 bases, with 19 bases between the two germline ends. The CDR3 is 16 amino acids. CDR1 WNHNN and CDR2 SYGVQD come from the germline V gene (reference sequence).